A selection of T cell receptor beta chains follows, all from one sample in a study of OX40 agonist ivuxolimab in advanced cancers. Method: immunoSEQ multiplex PCR; TCRdb's copy keeps in-frame clones and lacks some. Of some 60,000 clones detected, more than 85% appear once; the ten largest clones hold more than 3%. The starting material was CD4+ or CD8+ T cells sorted from blood, obtained in a trial of the OX40 agonist ivuxolimab. The origin of the receptors is an adult with an advanced solid tumor such as melanoma, head and neck, liver or kidney cancer. Both conserved end residues are part of each CDR3. D genes are given only for firm matches. The size entry is marked missing in some rows and otherwise reads once, few, many or a size class.

>once|TRBV5-4|-|14|TRBJ1-2
CASSSPAGPGGYTF
TGTGCCAGCAGCTCCCCGGCGGGCCCTGGGGGCTACACCTTC
>-|TRBV7-2|-|15|TRBJ1-4
CASREGSGGNEKLFF
TGTGCCAGCAGGGAGGGGTCAGGCGGTAATGAAAAACTGTTTTTT
>-|TRBV7-2|TRBD1|15|TRBJ2-5
CASSLLGTGRETQYF
TGTGCCAGCAGCTTACTCGGGACAGGGCGAGAGACCCAGTACTTC
>few|TRBV5-6|-|14|TRBJ1-5
CASALRGSNQPQHF
TGTGCCAGCGCATTGAGGGGTAGCAATCAGCCCCAGCATTTT
>-|TRBV7-2|-|12|TRBJ2-7
CASSQQLYEQYF
TGTGCCAGCAGCCAGCAGCTCTACGAGCAGTACTTC
>-|TRBV27|-|16|TRBJ1-5
CASSLVPFGGNQPQHF
TGTGCCAGCAGTTTAGTCCCTTTTGGGGGCAATCAGCCCCAGCATTTT
>-|TRBV7-9|-|16|TRBJ2-6
CASKFVPKSGANVLTF
TGTGCCAGCAAGTTTGTTCCCAAATCTGGGGCCAACGTCCTGACTTTC
>-|TRBV5-4|TRBD2|15|TRBJ2-3
CASSAGGDPTDTQYF
TGTGCCAGTAGCGCGGGGGGGGACCCCACAGATACGCAGTATTTT
>-|TRBV2|-|17|TRBJ1-6
CASSERVGSSYNSPLHF
TGTGCCAGCAGTGAACGGGTGGGAAGCTCCTATAATTCACCCCTCCACTTT
>-|TRBV18|TRBD1|15|TRBJ2-5
CASSRLRGQQETQYF
TGTGCCAGCTCACGACTCAGGGGGCAACAAGAGACCCAGTACTTC
>-|TRBV15|-|15|TRBJ2-7
CATSRDPVSSYEQYF
TGTGCCACCAGCAGAGATCCTGTCAGCTCCTACGAGCAGTACTTC
>-|TRBV30|-|13|TRBJ1-5
CAWSVPKAAAQHF
TGTGCCTGGAGTGTACCGAAGGCCGCGGCCCAGCATTTT
>-|TRBV6-4|-|14|TRBJ2-1
CASRGDTPYNEQFF
TGTGCCAGCAGGGGTGACACCCCCTACAATGAGCAGTTCTTC
>-|TRBV2|-|15|TRBJ1-6
CASSLSWTPDSPLHF
TGTGCCAGCAGTTTGTCATGGACTCCCGATTCACCCCTCCACTTT
>-|TRBV2|-|15|TRBJ1-2
CASSGIGGSSYGYTF
TGTGCCAGCAGTGGGATCGGGGGTAGTAGCTATGGCTACACCTTC
>-|TRBV5-1|-|14|TRBJ2-5
CASTRTTTKETQYF
TGCGCCAGCACTAGGACCACCACTAAAGAGACCCAGTACTTC
>-|TRBV5-1|-|14|TRBJ1-2
CASSLTGTASVSTF
TGCGCCAGCAGCCTAACCGGGACCGCCTCCGTCAGCACCTTC
>-|TRBV6-6|-|13|TRBJ1-6
CASSQGGGSPLHF
TGTGCCAGCAGTCAAGGGGGGGGGTCACCCCTCCACTTT
>-|TRBV11-3|TRBD1|13|TRBJ1-1
CASSLAGGLKAFF
TGTGCCAGCAGCTTAGCAGGGGGCCTGAAAGCTTTCTTT
>-|TRBV19|TRBD1|17|TRBJ2-3
CASTPRTGADRTDTQYF
TGTGCCAGTACTCCGAGGACAGGGGCCGACCGCACAGATACGCAGTATTTT
>-|TRBV25-1|-|12|TRBJ2-7
CASSGPTYEQYF
TGTGCCAGCAGTGGACCTACCTACGAGCAGTACTTC
>-|TRBV7-8|-|15|TRBJ2-5
CASSSEVGSEETQYF
TGTGCCAGCAGCTCTGAGGTGGGCAGCGAAGAGACCCAGTACTTC
>-|TRBV5-6|-|12|TRBJ2-1
CASSLPGHEQFF
TGTGCCAGCAGTTTACCAGGGCATGAGCAGTTCTTC
>-|TRBV6-5|TRBD1|14|TRBJ2-7
CASIPGQGPYEQYF
TGTGCCAGCATTCCGGGACAGGGTCCCTACGAGCAGTACTTC
>-|TRBV6-1|-|14|TRBJ2-2
CASSEHQNTGELFF
TGTGCCAGCAGTGAACATCAGAACACCGGGGAGCTGTTTTTT
>few|TRBV7-9|TRBD2|14|TRBJ2-4
CASSLLSGENIQYF
TGTGCCAGCAGCTTGCTCAGCGGGGAAAACATTCAGTACTTC
>-|TRBV5-1|-|15|TRBJ2-2
CASSLAQGNTGELFF
TGCGCCAGCAGCTTGGCCCAGGGGAACACCGGGGAGCTGTTTTTT
>-|TRBV5-1|TRBD1|14|TRBJ2-5
CASRTTGGGETQYF
TGCGCCAGCAGGACTACAGGGGGCGGGGAGACCCAGTACTTC
>-|TRBV7-9|TRBD1|14|TRBJ1-1
CASSSNTGVGEAFF
TGTGCCAGCAGCTCAAATACAGGGGTAGGTGAAGCTTTCTTT
>-|TRBV23-1|TRBD1|17|TRBJ2-7
CASSLPGDRGKAYEQYF
TGCGCCAGCAGTCTACCCGGGGACAGGGGAAAAGCGTACGAGCAGTACTTC
>-|TRBV29-1|-|13|TRBJ1-5
CSALQGRGQPQHF
TGCAGCGCGCTACAGGGAAGGGGTCAGCCCCAGCATTTT
>-|TRBV7-9|TRBD2|15|TRBJ2-7
CASSLLAGAHYEQYF
TGTGCCAGCAGCTTACTAGCGGGAGCGCACTACGAGCAGTACTTC